This TCR beta chain was captured by sequencing in a study of CD8 T cells in Susac syndrome. Reverse transcription of about 0.45 to 1 ug RNA used random hexamers. Via MiXCR, TCRdb re-called the immunoSEQ multiplex PCR reads, giving one row per CDR3 protein. The sample consists of about 81,000 distinct CDR3 sequences, around 94% of them appearing once. V shed 6 bases, J shed 1 base, and the junction held 2 bases outside the gene matches. The CDR3 extends over 14 amino acids. The recently defined diagnostic criteria for definite or probable disease were met by the Susac syndrome patients. The chain employs TRBV12-3 or TRBV12-4 and TRBJ2-2; the match to TRBD2 covers 7 bases. Sequenced input: CD8+ T cells from PBMCs. The clonotype originates from a human donor with Susac syndrome. The DNA of the CDR3 is TGTGCCAGCAGCTGGGAGGGGAACACCGGGGAGCTGTTTTTT. Its protein product is CASSWEGNTGELFF.